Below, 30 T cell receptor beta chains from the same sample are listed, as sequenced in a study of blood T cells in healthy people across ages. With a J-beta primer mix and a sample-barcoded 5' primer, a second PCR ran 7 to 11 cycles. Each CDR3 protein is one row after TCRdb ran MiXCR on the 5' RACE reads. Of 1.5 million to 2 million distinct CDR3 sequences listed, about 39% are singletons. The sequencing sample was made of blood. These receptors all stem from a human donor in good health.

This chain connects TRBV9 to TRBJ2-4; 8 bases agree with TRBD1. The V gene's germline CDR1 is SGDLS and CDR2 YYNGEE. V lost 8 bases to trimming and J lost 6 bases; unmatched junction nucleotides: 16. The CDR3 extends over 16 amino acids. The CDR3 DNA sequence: TGTGCCAGAAGCCCAACCTCGGCAGGGGGCAGAAACATTCAGTACTTC. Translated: CARSPTSAGGRNIQYF.

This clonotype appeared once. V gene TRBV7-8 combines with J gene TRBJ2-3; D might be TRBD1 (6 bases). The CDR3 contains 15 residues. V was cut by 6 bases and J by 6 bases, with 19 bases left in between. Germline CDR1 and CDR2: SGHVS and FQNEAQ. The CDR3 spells CASSLQGVAGDTQYF. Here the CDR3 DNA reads TGTGCCAGCAGTTTACAGGGAGTCGCGGGTGATACGCAGTATTTT.

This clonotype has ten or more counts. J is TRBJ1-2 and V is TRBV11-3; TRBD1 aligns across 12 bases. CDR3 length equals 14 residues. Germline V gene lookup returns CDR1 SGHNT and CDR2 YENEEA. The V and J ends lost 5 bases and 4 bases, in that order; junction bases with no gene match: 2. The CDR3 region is CASSRGQGAYGYTF. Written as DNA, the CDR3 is TGTGCCAGCAGCCGGGGACAGGGGGCCTATGGCTACACCTTC.

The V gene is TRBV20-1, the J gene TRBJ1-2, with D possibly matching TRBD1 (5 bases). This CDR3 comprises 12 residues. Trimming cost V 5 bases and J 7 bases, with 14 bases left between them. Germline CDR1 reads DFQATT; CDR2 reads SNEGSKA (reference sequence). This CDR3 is CSASRGDVGYTF. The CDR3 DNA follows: TGCAGTGCTTCCCGGGGGGATGTTGGCTACACCTTC.

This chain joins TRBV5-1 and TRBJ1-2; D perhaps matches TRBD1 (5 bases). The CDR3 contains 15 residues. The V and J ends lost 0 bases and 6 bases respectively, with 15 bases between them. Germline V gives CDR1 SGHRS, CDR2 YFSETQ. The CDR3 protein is CASSLEDILGDGYTF. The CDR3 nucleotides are TGCGCCAGCAGCTTGGAAGACATCTTAGGGGATGGCTACACCTTC.

The CDR3 sequence is CATSSGPGYSYEQYF. The CDR3 DNA is TGTGCCACCAGCAGCGGGCCGGGCTATTCCTACGAGCAGTACTTC. This chain joins TRBV15 and TRBJ2-7; D gene ambiguous. V lost 3 bases to trimming and J lost 1 base, with 13 bases between them. There are 15 residues in the CDR3. Germline CDR1 and CDR2: LNHNV and YYDKDF (reference sequence).

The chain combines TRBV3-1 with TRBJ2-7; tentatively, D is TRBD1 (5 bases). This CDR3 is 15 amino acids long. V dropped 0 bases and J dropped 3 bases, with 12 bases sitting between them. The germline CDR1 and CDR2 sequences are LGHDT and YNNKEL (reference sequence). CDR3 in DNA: TGTGCCAGCAGCCAAGATCCCAGAAGGGGCTACGAGCAGTACTTC. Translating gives CASSQDPRRGYEQYF.

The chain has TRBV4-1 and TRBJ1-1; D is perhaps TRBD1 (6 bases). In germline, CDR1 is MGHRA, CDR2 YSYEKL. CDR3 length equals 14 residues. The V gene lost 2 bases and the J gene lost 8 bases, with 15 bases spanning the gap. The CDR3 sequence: CASSQLYRVREAFF. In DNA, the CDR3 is TGCGCCAGCAGCCAACTATACAGGGTAAGGGAAGCTTTCTTT.

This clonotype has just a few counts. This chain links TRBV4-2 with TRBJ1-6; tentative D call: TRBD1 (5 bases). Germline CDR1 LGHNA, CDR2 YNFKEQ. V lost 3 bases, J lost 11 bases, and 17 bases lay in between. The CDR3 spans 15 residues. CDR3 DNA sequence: TGTGCCAGCAGCCAGGACCAGGGCACGGCTGCACCCCTCCACTTT. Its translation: CASSQDQGTAAPLHF.

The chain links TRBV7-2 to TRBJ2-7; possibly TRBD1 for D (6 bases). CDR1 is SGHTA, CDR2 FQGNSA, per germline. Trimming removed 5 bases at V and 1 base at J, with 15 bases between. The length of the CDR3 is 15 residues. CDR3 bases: TGTGCCAGCAGCCAATTCGAGGGACAATCCTACGAGCAGTACTTC. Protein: CASSQFEGQSYEQYF.

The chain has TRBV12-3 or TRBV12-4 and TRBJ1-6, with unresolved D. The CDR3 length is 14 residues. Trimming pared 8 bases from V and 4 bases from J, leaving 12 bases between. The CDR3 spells CASGTDGYNSPLHF. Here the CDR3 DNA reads TGTGCCAGCGGAACCGACGGATATAATTCACCCCTCCACTTT.

CDR3 sequence reads: CASSPGDSHSGANVLTF. The DNA for the CDR3 is TGTGCCAGCAGTCCCGGGGACTCACACTCTGGGGCCAACGTCCTGACTTTC. The chain has TRBV6-2 or TRBV6-3 and TRBJ2-6, with D possibly matching TRBD2 (6 bases). The CDR3 runs to 17 residues. The V end was cut by 5 bases, the J end by 0 bases, with 14 bases between. CDR1 and CDR2 from the germline V gene are MNHEY and SVGEGT.

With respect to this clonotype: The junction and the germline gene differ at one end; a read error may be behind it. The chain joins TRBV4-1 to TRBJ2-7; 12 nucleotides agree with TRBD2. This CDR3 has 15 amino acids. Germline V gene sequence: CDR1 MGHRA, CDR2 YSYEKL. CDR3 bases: TGCGCCAGCAGCCAATCTAGCGGGGGGGCCTACGGGCAGTACTTC. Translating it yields CASSQSSGGAYGQYF.

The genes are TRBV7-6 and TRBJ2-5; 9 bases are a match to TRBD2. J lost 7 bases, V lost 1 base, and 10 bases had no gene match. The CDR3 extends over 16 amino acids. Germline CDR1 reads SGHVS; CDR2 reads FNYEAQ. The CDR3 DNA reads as TGTGCCAGCAGCTTAGGTGCTAGCGGGGTACGCGGGACCCAGTACTTC. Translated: CASSLGASGVRGTQYF.

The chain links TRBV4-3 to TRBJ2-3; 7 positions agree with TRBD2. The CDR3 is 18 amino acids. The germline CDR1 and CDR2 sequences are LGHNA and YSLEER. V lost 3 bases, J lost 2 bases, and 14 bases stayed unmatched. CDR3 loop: CASSQTAGSGVHTDTQYF. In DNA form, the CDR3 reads TGCGCCAGCAGCCAGACTGCGGGCAGCGGGGTACACACAGATACGCAGTATTTT.

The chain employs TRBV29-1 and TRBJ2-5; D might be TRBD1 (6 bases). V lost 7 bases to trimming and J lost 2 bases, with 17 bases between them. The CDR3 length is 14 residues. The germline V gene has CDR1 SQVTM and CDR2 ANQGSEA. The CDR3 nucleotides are TGCAGCGCCCCTAAACAGGGTGTACAAGAGACCCAGTACTTC. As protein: CSAPKQGVQETQYF.

As DNA, the CDR3 is TGTGCCAGCACCCGACAGGGATACACTGAAGCTTTCTTT. Its protein is CASTRQGYTEAFF. The chain combines TRBV28 with TRBJ1-1; TRBD1 agrees at 7 bases. V lost 7 bases to trimming and J lost 3 bases; unmatched junction nucleotides: 5. Germline CDR1 reads MDHEN; CDR2 reads SYDVKM. This CDR3 comprises 13 residues.

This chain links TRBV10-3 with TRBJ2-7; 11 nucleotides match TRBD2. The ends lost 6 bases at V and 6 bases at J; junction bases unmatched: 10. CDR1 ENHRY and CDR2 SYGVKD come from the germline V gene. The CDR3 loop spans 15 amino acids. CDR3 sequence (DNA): TGTGCCATCAGCGATACTAGCGGGGGAACTCGCGAGCAGTACTTC. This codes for CAISDTSGGTREQYF.

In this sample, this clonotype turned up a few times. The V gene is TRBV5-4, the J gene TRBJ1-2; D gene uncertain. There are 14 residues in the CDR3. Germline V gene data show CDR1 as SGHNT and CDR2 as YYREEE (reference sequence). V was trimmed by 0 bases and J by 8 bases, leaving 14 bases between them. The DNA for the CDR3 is TGTGCCAGCAGCTTGGGCCAGGCGGGGATAGGCTACACCTTC. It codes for CASSLGQAGIGYTF.

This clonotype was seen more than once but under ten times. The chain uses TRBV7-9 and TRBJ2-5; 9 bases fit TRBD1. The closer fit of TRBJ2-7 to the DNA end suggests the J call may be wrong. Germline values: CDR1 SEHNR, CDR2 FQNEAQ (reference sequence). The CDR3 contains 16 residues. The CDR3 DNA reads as TGTGCCAGCAGCTTAGGAACGGGGACAGGGTTCCACGAGCAGTACTTC. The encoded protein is CASSLGTGTGFHEQYF.

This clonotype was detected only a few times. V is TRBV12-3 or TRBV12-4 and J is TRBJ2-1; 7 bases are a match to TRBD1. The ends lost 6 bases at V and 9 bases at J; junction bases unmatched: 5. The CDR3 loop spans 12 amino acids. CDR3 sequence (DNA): TGTGCCAGCAGACGACAGGGCAGTGAGCAGTTCTTC. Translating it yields CASRRQGSEQFF.

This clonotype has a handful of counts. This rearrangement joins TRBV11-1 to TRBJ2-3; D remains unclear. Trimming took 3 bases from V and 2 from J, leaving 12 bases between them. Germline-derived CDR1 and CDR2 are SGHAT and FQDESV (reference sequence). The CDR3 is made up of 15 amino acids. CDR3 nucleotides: TGTGCCAGCAGCTTTAATGGAGTAGTCACAGATACGCAGTATTTT. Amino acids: CASSFNGVVTDTQYF.

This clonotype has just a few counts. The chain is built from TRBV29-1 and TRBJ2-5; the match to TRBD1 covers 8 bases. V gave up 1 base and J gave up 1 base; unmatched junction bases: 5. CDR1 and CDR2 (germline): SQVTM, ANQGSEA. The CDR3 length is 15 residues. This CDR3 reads CSVEGDRGAQETQYF. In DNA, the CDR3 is TGCAGCGTTGAAGGAGACAGGGGCGCCCAAGAGACCCAGTACTTC.

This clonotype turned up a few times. The CDR3 coding sequence is TGTGCCAGCAGCTTCTGGACCACCCTGAACACTGAAGCTTTCTTT. Translated, it gives CASSFWTTLNTEAFF. The chain carries TRBV5-5 and TRBJ1-1; D is undetermined. Germline V gives CDR1 SGHKS, CDR2 YYEKEE (reference sequence). This CDR3 comprises 15 residues. V lost 2 bases and J 0 bases, leaving 11 bases between the germline ends.

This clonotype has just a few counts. The CDR3 DNA reads as TGCAGTGTTCGAGACAGGGGGCTAAAGACCCAGTACTTC. Residues: CSVRDRGLKTQYF. The J gene is TRBJ2-5, the V gene TRBV20-1; 10 bases fit TRBD1. The CDR3 spans 13 residues. Germline V gene lookup returns CDR1 DFQATT and CDR2 SNEGSKA (reference sequence). With 7 bases clipped from V and 6 bases from J, the junction kept 8 bases outside the gene matches.

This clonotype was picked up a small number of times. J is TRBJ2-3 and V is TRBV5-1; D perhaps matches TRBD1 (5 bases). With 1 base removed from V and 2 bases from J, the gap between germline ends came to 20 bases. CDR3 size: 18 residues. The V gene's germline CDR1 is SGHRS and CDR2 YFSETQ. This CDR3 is CASSLMGPRSSITDTQYF. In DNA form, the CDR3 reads TGCGCCAGCAGCTTGATGGGGCCCCGATCCAGTATCACAGATACGCAGTATTTT.

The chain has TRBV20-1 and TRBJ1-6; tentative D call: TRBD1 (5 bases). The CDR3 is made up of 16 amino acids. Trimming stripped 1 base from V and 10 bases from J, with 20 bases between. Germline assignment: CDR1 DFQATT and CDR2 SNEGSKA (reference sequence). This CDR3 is CSARATGFRGRSPLHF. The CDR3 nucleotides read TGCAGTGCTAGAGCAACAGGTTTTAGGGGACGCTCACCCCTCCACTTT.

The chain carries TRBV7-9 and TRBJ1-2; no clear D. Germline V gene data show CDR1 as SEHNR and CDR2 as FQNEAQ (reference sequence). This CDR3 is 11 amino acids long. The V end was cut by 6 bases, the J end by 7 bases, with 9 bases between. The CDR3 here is CASSESSGYTF. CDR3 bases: TGTGCCAGCAGTGAATCGTCTGGCTACACCTTC.

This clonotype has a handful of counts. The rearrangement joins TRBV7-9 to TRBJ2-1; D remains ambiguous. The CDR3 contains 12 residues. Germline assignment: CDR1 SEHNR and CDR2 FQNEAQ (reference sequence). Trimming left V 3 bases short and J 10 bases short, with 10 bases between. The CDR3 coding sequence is TGTGCCAGCAGCTTGGGCTGTCGAGAGCAGTTCTTC. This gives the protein CASSLGCREQFF.

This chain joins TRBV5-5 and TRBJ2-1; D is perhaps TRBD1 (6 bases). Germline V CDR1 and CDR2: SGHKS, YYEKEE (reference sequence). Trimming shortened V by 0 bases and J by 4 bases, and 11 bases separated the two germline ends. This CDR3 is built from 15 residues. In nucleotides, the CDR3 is TGTGCCAGCAGCTTGGCTCAGGGGATATACAATGAGCAGTTCTTC. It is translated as CASSLAQGIYNEQFF. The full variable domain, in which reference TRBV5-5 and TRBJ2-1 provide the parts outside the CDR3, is DAGVTQSPTHLIKTRGQQVTLRCSPISGHKSVSWYQQVLGQGPQFIFQYYEKEERGRGNFPDRFSARQFPNYSSELNVNALLLGDSALYLCASSLAQGIYNEQFFGPGTRLTVL.